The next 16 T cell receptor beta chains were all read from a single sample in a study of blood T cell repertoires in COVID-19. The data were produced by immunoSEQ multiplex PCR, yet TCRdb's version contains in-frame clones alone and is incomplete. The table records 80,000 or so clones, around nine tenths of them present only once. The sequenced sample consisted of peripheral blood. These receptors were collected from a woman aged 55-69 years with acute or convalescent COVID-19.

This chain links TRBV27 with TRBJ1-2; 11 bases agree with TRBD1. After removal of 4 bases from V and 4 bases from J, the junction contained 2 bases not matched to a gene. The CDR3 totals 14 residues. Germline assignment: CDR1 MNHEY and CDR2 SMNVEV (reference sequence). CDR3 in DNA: TGTGCCAGCAGTTCCGGACAGGGGGCCTATGGCTACACCTTC. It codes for CASSSGQGAYGYTF.

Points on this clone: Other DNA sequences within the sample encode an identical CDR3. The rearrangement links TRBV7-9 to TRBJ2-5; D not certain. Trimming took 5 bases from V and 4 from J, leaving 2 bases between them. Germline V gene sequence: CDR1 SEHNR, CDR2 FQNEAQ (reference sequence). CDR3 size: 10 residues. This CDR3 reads CASSRETQYF. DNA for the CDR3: TGTGCCAGCAGCCGAGAGACCCAGTACTTC.

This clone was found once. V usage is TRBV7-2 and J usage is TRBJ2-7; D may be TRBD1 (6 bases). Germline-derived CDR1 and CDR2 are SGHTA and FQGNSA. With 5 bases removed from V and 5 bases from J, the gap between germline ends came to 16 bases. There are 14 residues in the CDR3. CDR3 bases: TGTGCCAGCAGCACCGGACAGACGATCCACGAGCAGTACTTC. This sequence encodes CASSTGQTIHEQYF.

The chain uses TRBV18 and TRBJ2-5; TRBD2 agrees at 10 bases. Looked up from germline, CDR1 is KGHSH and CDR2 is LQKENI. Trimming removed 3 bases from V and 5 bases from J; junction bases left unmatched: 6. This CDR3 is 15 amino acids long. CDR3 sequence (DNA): TGTGCCAGCTCACCGAGCGGGGGGGCCGGTGAGACCCAGTACTTC. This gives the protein CASSPSGGAGETQYF.

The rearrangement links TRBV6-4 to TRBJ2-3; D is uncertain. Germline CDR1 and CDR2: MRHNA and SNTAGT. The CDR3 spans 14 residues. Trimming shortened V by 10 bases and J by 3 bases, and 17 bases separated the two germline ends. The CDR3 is CATRPHMTTDTQYF. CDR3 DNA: TGTGCCACCAGGCCCCATATGACAACAGATACGCAGTATTTT.

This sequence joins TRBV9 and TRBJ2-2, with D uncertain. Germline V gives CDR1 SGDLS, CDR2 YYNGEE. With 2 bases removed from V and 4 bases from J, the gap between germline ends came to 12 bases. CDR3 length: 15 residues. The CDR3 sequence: CASSVLAETTGELFF. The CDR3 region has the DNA TGTGCCAGCAGCGTTTTGGCGGAAACCACCGGGGAGCTGTTTTTT.

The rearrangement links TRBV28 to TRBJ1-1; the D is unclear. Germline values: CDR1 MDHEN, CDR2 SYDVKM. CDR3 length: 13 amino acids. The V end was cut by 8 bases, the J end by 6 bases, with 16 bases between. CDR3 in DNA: TGTGCCAGCTCTGCAGGCGAATTAGCTGAAGCTTTCTTT. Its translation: CASSAGELAEAFF.

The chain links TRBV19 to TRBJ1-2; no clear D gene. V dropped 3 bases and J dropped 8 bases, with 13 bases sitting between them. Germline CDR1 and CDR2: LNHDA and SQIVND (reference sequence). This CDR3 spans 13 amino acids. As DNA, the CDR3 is TGTGCCAGTAGTATCGGAGAGGCAGTAGGCTACACCTTC. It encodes CASSIGEAVGYTF.

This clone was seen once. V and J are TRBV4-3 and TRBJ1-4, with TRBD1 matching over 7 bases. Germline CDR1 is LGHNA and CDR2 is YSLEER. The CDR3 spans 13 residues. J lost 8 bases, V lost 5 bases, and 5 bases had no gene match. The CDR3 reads CASSTGVREKLFF. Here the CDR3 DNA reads TGCGCCAGCAGCACAGGGGTCCGGGAAAAACTGTTTTTT.

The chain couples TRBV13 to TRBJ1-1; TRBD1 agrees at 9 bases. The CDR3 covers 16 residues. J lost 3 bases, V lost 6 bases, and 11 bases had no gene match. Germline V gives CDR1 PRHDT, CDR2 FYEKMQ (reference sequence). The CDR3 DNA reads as TGTGCCAGCAGTTATACCGGGACAGGGAGATACACTGAAGCTTTCTTT. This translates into CASSYTGTGRYTEAFF. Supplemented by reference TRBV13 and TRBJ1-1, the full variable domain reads AAGVIQSPRHLIKEKRETATLKCYPIPRHDTVYWYQQGPGQDPQFLISFYEKMQSDKGSIPDRFSAQQFSDYHSELNMSSLELGDSALYFCASSYTGTGRYTEAFFGQGTRLTVV.

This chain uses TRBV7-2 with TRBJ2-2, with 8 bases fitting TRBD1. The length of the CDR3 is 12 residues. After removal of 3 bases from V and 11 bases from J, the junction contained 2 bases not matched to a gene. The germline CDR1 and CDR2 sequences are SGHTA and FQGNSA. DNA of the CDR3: TGTGCCAGCAGCTTCCAGGGGGCCGAGCTGTTTTTT. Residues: CASSFQGAELFF. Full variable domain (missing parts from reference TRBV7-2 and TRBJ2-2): GAGVSQSPSNKVTEKGKDVELRCDPISGHTALYWYRQSLGQGLEFLIYFQGNSAPDKSGLPSDRFSAERTGGSVSTLTIQRTQQEDSAVYLCASSFQGAELFFGEGSRLTVL.

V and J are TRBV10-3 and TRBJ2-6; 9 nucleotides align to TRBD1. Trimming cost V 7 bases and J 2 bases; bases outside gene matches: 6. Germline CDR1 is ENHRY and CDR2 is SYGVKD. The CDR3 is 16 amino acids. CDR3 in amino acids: CAIKGQGFTGANVLTF. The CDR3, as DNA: TGTGCCATCAAGGGACAGGGTTTCACTGGGGCCAACGTCCTGACTTTC.

In DNA form, the CDR3 reads TGTGCCAGCACCTTAGGACACAGGGAATCACCCCTCCACTTT. Translation: CASTLGHRESPLHF. The chain has TRBV28 and TRBJ1-6, with D possibly being TRBD1 (6 bases). The CDR3 is 14 amino acids. Germline V gives CDR1 MDHEN, CDR2 SYDVKM. The germline V and J ends were trimmed by 7 bases and 10 bases, with 17 bases remaining between them.

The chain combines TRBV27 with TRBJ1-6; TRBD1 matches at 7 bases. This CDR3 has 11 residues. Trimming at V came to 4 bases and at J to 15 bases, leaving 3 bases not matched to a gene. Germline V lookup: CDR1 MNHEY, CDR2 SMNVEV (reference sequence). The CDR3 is CASSSTGVLHF. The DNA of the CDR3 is TGTGCCAGCAGTTCTACAGGGGTCCTCCACTTT.

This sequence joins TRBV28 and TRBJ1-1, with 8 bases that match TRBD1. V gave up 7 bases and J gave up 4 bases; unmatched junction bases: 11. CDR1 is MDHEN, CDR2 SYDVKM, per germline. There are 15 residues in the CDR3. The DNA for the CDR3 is TGTGCCAGCACACTACCGGACAGGGTGAGCACTGAAGCTTTCTTT. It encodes CASTLPDRVSTEAFF.

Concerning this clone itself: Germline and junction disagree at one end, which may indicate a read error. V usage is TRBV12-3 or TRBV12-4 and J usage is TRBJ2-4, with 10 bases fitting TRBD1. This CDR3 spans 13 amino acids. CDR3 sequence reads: CASRQAPGQGLGF. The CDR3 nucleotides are TGTGCCAGCAGACAGGCTCCGGGACAGGGGCTCGGCTTC.